This T cell receptor beta chain originates from a study of T-cell reconstitution after alpha-beta-depleted transplantation in children (dated by TCRdb to 2016 to 2018). About the full investigation: Using TCR repertoire profiling, the study followed T-cell immune reconstitution in a quantitative way in children after TCRalphabeta/CD19-depleted allogeneic hematopoietic cell transplantation.

Sample treatment or condition, as interpreted from the label and publication: allogeneic hematopoietic cell transplantation with graft depleted of TCRalphabeta T cells and CD19 B cells. The children who served as transplant recipients had been given grafts of TCRalphabeta/CD19-depleted allogeneic hematopoietic cells. Library preparation used PCR. The reads were generated on an Illumina HiSeq 2500. TCR library preparation used molecular barcoding, with unique molecular identifiers applied to normalize quantification of the TCRbeta repertoire. TCRdb reprocessing: public reads trimmed at Q25 with fastp, clones called with MiXCR, in-frame beta chains kept. Identical CDR3 proteins give one entry, which carries the most common genes and DNA. The sample table contains 700,000 to 850,000 distinct CDR3 sequences; only one count was recorded for 16% of them. Clones ranked in the top ten supply 5% of the sample.

The study at large found these results: Over the following months the frequencies of hyperexpanded clones went down, and after one year T-cell counts and TCRbeta diversity were mostly credited to newly produced T cells. Apparently early alphabetaT-cell count recovery about two months after transplant reportedly relied on only several hundred rapidly expanded clones derived from non-depleted graft cells. In some patients, the high TCRbeta diversity seen at day 60 was put down to recipient T cells and intrathymic progenitors that had survived conditioning.

Only a few counts were recorded for this clonotype. Its binding antigen is unknown. One base away there is no much larger clone; base qualities are not given. The CDR3 has 19 amino acids, counting the end cysteine and phenylalanine. Of the read, only the CDR3 DNA is kept; its 57 bases are in frame from base 1. The germline V end is reduced by 1 base and the J end by 0 bases; junction bases left unmatched: 15. The CDR1 and CDR2 encoded by the germline V gene (reference sequence) are DFQATT and SNEGSKA. The receptor was derived from a male patient between 5 and 17 years old who had a stem cell transplant for acute lymphoblastic leukemia, so the T cells may come from the graft donor. The sequences come from PBMCs, mostly from graft donor cells, collected 360 days after TCRalphabeta/CD19-depleted stem cell transplant. The rearranged chain carries TRBV20-1 and TRBJ1-1; TRBD1 fits 9 bases in the junction. This receptor has the CDR3 CSARGFLGQGSKMNTEAFF. The nucleotides read TGCAGTGCTAGAGGTTTTTTGGGACAGGGCTCGAAGATGAACACTGAAGCTTTCTTT.